This entry lists 2 T cell receptor beta chains sequenced from one sample in a study of CD8 T cells in Susac syndrome. Reverse transcription of about 0.45 to 1 ug RNA was carried out with random hexamers. TCRdb independently ran MiXCR on the immunoSEQ multiplex PCR reads; one entry per CDR3 protein. The repertoire holds about 280,000 distinct CDR3 sequences, with about 85% as singletons. The specimen was CD8+ T cells from PBMCs. Receptors originate from a human donor with multiple sclerosis.

The V gene is TRBV5-6, the J gene TRBJ2-7; 7 bases fit TRBD2. Germline V gene sequence: CDR1 SGHDT, CDR2 YYEEEE. The CDR3 is 15 residues long. V lost 6 bases and J lost 2; bases outside the gene matches: 11. CDR3 nucleotide sequence: TGTGCCAGCACCTCGTTTCGGGAGGACCCCTACGAGCAGTACTTC. Translation gives CASTSFREDPYEQYF. Supplemented by reference TRBV5-6 and TRBJ2-7, the full variable domain reads DAGVTQSPTHLIKTRGQQVTLRCSPKSGHDTVSWYQQALGQGPQFIFQYYEEEERQRGNFPDRFSGHQFPNYSSELNVNALLLGDSALYLCASTSFREDPYEQYFGPGTRLTVT.

V gene TRBV6-1 combines with J gene TRBJ2-7, with 8 bases lining up with TRBD2. The CDR3 spans 15 residues. Looked up from germline, CDR1 is MNHNS and CDR2 is SASEGT. The junction had 9 bases not matched to a gene; V was cut back by 4 bases and J by 4 bases. In nucleotides, the CDR3 is TGTGCCAGCAGTGGAATGACTAGCGCAATTTACGAGCAGTACTTC. Translated: CASSGMTSAIYEQYF.